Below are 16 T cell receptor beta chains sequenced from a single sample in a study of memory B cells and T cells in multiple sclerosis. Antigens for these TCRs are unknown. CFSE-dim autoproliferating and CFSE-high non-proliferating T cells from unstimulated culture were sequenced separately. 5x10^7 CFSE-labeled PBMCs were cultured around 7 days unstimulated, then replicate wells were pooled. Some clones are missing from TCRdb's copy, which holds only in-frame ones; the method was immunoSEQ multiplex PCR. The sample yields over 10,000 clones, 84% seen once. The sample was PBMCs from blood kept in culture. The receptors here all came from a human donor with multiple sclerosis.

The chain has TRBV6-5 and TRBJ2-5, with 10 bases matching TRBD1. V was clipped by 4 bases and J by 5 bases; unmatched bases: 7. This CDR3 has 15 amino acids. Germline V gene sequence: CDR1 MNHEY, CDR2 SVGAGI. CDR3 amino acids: CASSSPGQGYETQYF. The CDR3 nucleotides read TGTGCCAGCAGTTCCCCGGGACAGGGGTACGAGACCCAGTACTTC.

The CDR3 loop reads CASSTADKEAEAFF. DNA for the CDR3: TGTGCCAGCAGCACCGCGGACAAGGAGGCTGAAGCTTTCTTT. The V and J genes are TRBV9 and TRBJ1-1, with D maybe TRBD1 (5 bases). The germline V gene encodes CDR1 SGDLS and CDR2 YYNGEE. The CDR3 is 14 amino acids. Trimming left V 4 bases short and J 6 bases short, with 16 bases between.

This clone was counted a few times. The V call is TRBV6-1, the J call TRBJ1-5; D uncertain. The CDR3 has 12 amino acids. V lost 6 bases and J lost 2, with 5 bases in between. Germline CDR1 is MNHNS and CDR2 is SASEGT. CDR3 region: CASRGGNQPQHF. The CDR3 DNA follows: TGTGCCAGCAGGGGAGGCAATCAGCCCCAGCATTTT.

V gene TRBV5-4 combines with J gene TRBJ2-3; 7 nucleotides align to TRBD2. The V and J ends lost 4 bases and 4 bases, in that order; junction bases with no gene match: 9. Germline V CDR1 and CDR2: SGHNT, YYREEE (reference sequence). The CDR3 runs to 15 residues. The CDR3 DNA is TGTGCCAGCAGCATCGGACTAGTCGCTGCAGATACGCAGTATTTT. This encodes CASSIGLVAADTQYF.

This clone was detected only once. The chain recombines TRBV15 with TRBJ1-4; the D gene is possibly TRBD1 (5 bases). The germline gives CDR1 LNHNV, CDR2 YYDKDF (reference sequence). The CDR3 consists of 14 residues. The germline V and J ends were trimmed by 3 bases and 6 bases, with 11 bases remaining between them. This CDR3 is CATSRDISYEKLFF. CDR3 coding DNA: TGTGCCACCAGCAGGGACATATCGTATGAAAAACTGTTTTTT.

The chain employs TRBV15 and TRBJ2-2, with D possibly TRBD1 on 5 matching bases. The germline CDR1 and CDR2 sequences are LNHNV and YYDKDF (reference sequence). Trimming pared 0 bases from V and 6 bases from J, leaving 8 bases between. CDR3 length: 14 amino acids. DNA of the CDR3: TGTGCCACCAGCAGAGACAGGGCCGCCGGGGAGCTGTTTTTT. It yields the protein CATSRDRAAGELFF.

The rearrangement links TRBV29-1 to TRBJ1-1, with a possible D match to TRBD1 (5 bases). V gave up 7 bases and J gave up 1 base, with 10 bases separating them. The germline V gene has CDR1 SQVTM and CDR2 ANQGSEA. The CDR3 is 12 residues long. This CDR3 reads CSAIQANTEAFF. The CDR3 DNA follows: TGCAGCGCCATACAGGCGAACACTGAAGCTTTCTTT.

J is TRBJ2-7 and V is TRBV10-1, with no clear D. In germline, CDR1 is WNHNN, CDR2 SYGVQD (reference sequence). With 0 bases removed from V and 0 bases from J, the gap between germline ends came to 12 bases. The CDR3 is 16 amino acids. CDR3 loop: CASSESRSPSSYEQYF. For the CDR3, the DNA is TGCGCCAGCAGTGAGTCGCGGAGCCCCAGCTCCTACGAGCAGTACTTC.

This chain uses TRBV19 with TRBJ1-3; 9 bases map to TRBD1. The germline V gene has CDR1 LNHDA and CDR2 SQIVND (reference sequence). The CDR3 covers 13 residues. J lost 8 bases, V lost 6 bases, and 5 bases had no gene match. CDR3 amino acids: CASSIWTGDTIYF. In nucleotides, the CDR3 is TGTGCCAGTAGCATATGGACAGGGGACACCATATATTTT.

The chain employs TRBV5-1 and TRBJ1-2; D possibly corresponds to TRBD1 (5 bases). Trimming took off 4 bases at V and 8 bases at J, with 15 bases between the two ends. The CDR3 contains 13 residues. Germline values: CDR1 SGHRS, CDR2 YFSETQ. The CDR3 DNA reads TGCGCCAGCAGCCCTGCAAGGGGAGTCGGCTACACCTTC. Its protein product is CASSPARGVGYTF.

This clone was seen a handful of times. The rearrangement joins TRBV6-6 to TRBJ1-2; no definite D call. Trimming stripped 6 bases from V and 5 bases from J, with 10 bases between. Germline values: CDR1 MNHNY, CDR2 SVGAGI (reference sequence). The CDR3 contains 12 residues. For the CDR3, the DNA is TGTGCCAGCAGCCCCGTCGGATATGGCTACACCTTC. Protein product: CASSPVGYGYTF.

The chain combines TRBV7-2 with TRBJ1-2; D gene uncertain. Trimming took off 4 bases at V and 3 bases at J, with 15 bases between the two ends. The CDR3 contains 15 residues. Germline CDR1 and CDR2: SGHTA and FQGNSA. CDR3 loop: CASSYRAKSDYGYTF. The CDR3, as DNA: TGTGCCAGCAGCTATAGGGCGAAAAGTGACTATGGCTACACCTTC.

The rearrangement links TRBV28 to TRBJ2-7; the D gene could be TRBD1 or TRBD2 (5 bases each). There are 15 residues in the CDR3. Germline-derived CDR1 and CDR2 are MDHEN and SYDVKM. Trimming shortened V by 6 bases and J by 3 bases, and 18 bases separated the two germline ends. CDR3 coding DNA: TGTGCCAGCAGACGACCTGGGCCTGGGGGCTACGAGCAGTACTTC. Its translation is CASRRPGPGGYEQYF.

CDR3 in amino acids: CASSLPPGRTTGELFF. The CDR3 nucleotides are TGTGCCAGCAGCTTGCCCCCCGGCAGGACCACCGGGGAGCTGTTTTTT. The gene calls are TRBV5-5 and TRBJ2-2; no clear D gene. CDR1 is SGHKS, CDR2 YYEKEE, per germline (reference sequence). V was trimmed by 1 base and J by 4 bases, leaving 14 bases between them. The CDR3 extends over 16 amino acids. The full variable domain, with the rest looked up from reference TRBV5-5 and TRBJ2-2, is DAGVTQSPTHLIKTRGQQVTLRCSPISGHKSVSWYQQVLGQGPQFIFQYYEKEERGRGNFPDRFSARQFPNYSSELNVNALLLGDSALYLCASSLPPGRTTGELFFGEGSRLTVL.

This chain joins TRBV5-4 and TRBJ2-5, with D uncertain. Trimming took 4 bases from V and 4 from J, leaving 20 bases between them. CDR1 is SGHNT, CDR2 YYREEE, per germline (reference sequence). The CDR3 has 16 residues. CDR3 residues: CASSLPTLQVSETQYF. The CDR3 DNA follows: TGTGCCAGCAGCCTGCCTACCCTCCAGGTGTCAGAGACCCAGTACTTC. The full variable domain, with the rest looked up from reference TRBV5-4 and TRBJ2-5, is ETGVTQSPTHLIKTRGQQVTLRCSSQSGHNTVSWYQQALGQGPQFIFQYYREEENGRGNFPPRFSGLQFPNYSSELNVNALELDDSALYLCASSLPTLQVSETQYFGPGTRLLVL.

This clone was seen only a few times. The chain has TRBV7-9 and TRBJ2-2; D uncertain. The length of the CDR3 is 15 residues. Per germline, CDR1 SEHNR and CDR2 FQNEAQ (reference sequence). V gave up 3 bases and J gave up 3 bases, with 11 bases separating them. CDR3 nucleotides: TGTGCCAGCAGCTTGGGGATTACGGACACCGGGGAGCTGTTTTTT. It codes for CASSLGITDTGELFF.